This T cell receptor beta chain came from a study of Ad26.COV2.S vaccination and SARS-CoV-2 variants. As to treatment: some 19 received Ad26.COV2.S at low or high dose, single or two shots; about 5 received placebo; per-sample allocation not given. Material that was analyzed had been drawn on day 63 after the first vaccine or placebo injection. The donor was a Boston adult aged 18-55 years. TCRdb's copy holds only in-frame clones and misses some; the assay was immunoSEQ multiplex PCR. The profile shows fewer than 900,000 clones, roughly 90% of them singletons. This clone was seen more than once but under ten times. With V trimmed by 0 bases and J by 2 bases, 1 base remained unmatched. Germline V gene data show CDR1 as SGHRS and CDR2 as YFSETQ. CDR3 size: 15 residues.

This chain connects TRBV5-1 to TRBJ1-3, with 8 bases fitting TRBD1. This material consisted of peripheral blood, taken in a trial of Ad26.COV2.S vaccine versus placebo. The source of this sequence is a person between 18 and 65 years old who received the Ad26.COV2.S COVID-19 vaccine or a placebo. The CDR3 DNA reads TGCGCCAGCAGCTTGGAGACAGGGGCTGGAAACACCATATATTTT. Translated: CASSLETGAGNTIYF.